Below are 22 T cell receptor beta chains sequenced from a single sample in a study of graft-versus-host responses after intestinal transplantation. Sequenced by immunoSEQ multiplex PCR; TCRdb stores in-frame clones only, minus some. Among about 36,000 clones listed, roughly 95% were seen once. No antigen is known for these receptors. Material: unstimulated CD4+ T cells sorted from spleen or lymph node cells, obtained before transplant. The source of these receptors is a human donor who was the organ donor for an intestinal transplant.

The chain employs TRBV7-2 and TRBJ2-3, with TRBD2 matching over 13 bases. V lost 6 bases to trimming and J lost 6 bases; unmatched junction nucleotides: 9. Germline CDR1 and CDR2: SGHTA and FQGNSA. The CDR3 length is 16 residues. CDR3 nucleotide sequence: TGTGCCAGCAGTATGACTAGCGGGGGGCCAGGGGATACGCAGTATTTT. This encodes CASSMTSGGPGDTQYF.

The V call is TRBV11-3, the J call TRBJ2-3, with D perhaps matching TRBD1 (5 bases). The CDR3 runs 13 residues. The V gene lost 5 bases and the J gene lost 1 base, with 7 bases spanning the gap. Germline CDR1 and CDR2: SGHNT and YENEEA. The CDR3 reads CASSEQGTDTQYF. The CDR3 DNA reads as TGTGCCAGCAGCGAACAGGGCACAGATACGCAGTATTTT.

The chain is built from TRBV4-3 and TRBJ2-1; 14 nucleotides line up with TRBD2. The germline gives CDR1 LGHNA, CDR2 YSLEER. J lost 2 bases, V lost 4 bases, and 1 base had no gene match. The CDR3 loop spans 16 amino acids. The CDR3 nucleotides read TGCGCCAGCAGCCCGACTAGCGGGGGGGCCTACAATGAGCAGTTCTTC. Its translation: CASSPTSGGAYNEQFF.

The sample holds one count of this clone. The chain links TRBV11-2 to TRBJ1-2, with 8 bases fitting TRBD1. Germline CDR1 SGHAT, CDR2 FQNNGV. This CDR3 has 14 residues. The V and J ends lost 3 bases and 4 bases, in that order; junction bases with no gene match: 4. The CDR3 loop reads CASSFKTGGYGYTF. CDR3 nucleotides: TGTGCCAGCAGCTTTAAAACAGGGGGCTATGGCTACACCTTC. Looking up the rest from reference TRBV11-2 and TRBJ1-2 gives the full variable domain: EAGVAQSPRYKIIEKRQSVAFWCNPISGHATLYWYQQILGQGPKLLIQFQNNGVVDDSQLPKDRFSAERLKGVDSTLKIQPAKLEDSAVYLCASSFKTGGYGYTFGSGTRLTVV.

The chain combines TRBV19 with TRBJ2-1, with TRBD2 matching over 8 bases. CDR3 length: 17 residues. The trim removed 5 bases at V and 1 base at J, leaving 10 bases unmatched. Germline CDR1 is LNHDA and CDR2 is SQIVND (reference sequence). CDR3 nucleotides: TGTGCCAGTAGTGGGATAGCGGGACTGGGATCCTACAATGAGCAGTTCTTC. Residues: CASSGIAGLGSYNEQFF.

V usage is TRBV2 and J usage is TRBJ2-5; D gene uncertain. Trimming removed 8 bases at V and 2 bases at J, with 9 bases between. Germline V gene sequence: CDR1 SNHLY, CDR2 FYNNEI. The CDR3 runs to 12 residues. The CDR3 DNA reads TGTGCCAGCCACCGAGAGCAAGAGACCCAGTACTTC. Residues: CASHREQETQYF.

CDR3 DNA sequence: TGTGCCTGGAGTGTCTCCCAGCGGAGTGGGCCCCAGCATTTT. It specifies CAWSVSQRSGPQHF. The chain joins TRBV30 to TRBJ1-5; the D is unclear. The CDR3 extends over 14 amino acids. Germline V CDR1 and CDR2: GTSNPN, SVGIG (reference sequence). V shed 0 bases and J shed 9 bases, with 15 bases lying between them.

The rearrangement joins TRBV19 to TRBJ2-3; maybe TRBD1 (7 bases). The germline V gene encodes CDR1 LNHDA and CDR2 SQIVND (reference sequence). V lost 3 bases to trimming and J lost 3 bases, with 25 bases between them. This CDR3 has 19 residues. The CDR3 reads CASSISDRRGVWSTDTQYF. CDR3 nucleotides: TGTGCCAGTAGTATCTCGGACAGGAGGGGGGTATGGTCAACAGATACGCAGTATTTT.

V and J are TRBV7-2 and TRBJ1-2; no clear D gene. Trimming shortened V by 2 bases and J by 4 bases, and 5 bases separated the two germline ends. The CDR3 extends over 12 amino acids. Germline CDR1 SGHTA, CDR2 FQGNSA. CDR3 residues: CASSLSTYGYTF. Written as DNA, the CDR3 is TGTGCCAGCAGCTTAAGTACCTATGGCTACACCTTC.

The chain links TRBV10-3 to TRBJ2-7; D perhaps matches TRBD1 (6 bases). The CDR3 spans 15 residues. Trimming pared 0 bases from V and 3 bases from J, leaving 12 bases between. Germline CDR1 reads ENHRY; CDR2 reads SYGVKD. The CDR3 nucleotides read TGTGCCATCAGTGAGTCACAGGGCCCCCTCTACGAGCAGTACTTC. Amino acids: CAISESQGPLYEQYF.

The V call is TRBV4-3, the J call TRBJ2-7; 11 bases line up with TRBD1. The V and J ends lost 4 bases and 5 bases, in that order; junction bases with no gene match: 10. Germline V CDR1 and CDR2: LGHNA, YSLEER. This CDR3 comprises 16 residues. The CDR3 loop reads CASSPGQGAFHHEQYF. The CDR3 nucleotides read TGCGCCAGCAGCCCAGGACAGGGGGCCTTCCATCACGAGCAGTACTTC.

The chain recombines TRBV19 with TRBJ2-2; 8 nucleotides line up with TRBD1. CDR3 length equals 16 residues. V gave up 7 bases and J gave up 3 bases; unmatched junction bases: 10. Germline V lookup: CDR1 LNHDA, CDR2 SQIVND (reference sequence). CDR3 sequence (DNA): TGTGCCAGTACCTCAGGGGGCGCGGGTTACACCGGGGAGCTGTTTTTT. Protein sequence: CASTSGGAGYTGELFF.

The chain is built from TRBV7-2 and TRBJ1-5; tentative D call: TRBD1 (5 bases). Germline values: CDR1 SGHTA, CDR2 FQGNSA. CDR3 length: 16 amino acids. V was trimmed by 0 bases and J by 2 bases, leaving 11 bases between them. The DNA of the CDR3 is TGTGCCAGCAGCTTAGCGTCTCCCAGGGGCAATCAGCCCCAGCATTTT. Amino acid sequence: CASSLASPRGNQPQHF.

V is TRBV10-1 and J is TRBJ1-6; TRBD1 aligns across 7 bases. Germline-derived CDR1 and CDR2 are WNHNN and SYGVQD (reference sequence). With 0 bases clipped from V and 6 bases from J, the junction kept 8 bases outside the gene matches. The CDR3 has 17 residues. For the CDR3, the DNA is TGCGCCAGCAGTGAGTCCTATTCGGGACAGACTAATTCACCCCTCCACTTT. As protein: CASSESYSGQTNSPLHF.

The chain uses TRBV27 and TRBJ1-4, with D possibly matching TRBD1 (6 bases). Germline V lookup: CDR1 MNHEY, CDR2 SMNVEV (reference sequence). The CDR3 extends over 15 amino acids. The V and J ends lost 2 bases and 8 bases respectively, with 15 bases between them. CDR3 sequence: CASSLGGRVGEKLFF. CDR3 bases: TGTGCCAGCAGTTTAGGGGGCAGGGTGGGCGAAAAACTGTTTTTT.

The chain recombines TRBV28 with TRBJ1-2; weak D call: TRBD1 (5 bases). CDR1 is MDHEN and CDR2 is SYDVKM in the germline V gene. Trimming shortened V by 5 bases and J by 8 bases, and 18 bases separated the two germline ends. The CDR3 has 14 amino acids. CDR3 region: CASSGGASLGGYTF. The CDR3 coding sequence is TGTGCCAGCAGTGGGGGAGCCAGCTTGGGGGGCTACACCTTC.

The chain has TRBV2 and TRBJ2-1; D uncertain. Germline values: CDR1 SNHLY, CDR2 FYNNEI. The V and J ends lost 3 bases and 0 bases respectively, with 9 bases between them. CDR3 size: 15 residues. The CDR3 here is CASSDILSSYNEQFF. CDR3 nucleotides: TGTGCCAGCAGTGATATCTTAAGCTCCTACAATGAGCAGTTCTTC. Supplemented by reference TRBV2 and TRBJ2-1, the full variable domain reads EPEVTQTPSHQVTQMGQEVILRCVPISNHLYFYWYRQILGQKVEFLVSFYNNEISEKSEIFDDQFSVERPDGSNFTLKIRSTKLEDSAMYFCASSDILSSYNEQFFGPGTRLTVL.

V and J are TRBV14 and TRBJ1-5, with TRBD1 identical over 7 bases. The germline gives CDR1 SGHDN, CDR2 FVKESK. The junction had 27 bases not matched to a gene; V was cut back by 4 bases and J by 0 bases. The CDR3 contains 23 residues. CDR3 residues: CASSRRGPRQRGASLHSNQPQHF. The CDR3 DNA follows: TGTGCCAGCAGCCGTAGGGGGCCCCGTCAGAGGGGGGCCTCATTGCATAGCAATCAGCCCCAGCATTTT.

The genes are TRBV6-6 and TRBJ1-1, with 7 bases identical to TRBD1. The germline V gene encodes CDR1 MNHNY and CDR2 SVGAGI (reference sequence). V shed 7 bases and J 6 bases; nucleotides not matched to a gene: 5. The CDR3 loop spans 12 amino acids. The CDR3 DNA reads TGTGCCAGCACCCAGGGGGGCGCTGAAGCTTTCTTT. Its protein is CASTQGGAEAFF.

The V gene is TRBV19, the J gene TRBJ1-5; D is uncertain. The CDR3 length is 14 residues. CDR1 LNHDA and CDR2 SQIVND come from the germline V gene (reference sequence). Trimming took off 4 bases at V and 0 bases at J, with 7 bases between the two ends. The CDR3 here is CASSTSYSNQPQHF. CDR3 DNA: TGTGCCAGTAGTACCAGTTATAGCAATCAGCCCCAGCATTTT.

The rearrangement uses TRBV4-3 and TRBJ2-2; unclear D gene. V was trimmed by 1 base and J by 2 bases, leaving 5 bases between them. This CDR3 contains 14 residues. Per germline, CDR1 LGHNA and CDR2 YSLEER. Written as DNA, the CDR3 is TGCGCCAGCAGCCAAGTCTATAACACCGGGGAGCTGTTTTTT. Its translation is CASSQVYNTGELFF.

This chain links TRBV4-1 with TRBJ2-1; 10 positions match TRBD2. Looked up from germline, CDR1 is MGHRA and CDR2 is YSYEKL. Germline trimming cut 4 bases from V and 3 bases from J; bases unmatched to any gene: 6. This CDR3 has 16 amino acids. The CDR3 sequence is CASSRLLAGYYNEQFF. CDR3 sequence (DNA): TGCGCCAGCAGCCGACTACTAGCGGGGTACTACAATGAGCAGTTCTTC.